This T cell receptor beta chain appears in the sequencing data of a study of blood T cell repertoires in COVID-19. Measured with immunoSEQ multiplex PCR; TCRdb has only the in-frame clones, and not every one. The repertoire has fewer than 250,000 clones, roughly 80% of them found once; the top ten carry over 9.5%. The CDR3 covers 19 residues. V lost 4 bases to trimming and J lost 6 bases; unmatched junction nucleotides: 19. Per the germline V gene, CDR1 is SGHDT and CDR2 is YYEEEE. The sequenced material came from peripheral blood. The origin of this receptor is a woman older than 75 with COVID-19, enrolled during active disease. The chain recombines TRBV5-6 with TRBJ2-3; 11 positions match TRBD2. The CDR3 spells CASSPDMGRLAGPQDTQYF. For the CDR3, the DNA is TGTGCCAGCAGCCCCGACATGGGTCGACTAGCGGGACCTCAGGATACGCAGTATTTT.